Shown below are 21 T cell receptor beta chains from a single sample sequenced in a study of identical twins. TCRdb re-called the 5' RACE reads through MiXCR, storing one row per CDR3 protein. The table includes more than 400,000 distinct CDR3 sequences, around 15% detected once. These data were also reused for a study on yellow fever vaccine responses in identical twins.

Material: CD4+ T cells sorted from blood. These receptors were obtained from a young woman in good health.

Only a few counts were recorded for this clonotype. The chain couples TRBV28 to TRBJ2-7; maybe TRBD2 (6 bases). V lost 5 bases to trimming and J lost 3 bases, with 20 bases between them. CDR3 length: 16 amino acids. Germline V CDR1 and CDR2: MDHEN, SYDVKM. The CDR3 region is CASSPPGGSGLYEQYF. The CDR3 bases are TGTGCCAGCAGTCCGCCGGGTGGTAGCGGACTCTACGAGCAGTACTTC.

The J gene is TRBJ2-4, the V gene TRBV29-1; D is unresolved. CDR1 is SQVTM, CDR2 ANQGSEA, per germline. The CDR3 sequence is 13 residues long. V lost 5 bases and J 4 bases, leaving 12 bases between the germline ends. The CDR3 spells CSVYPDGKNIQYF. The CDR3 DNA follows: TGCAGCGTTTACCCGGACGGTAAAAACATTCAGTACTTC.

This clonotype was counted many times. The chain is built from TRBV5-1 and TRBJ2-4; D gene unclear. Germline lookup yields CDR1 SGHRS and CDR2 YFSETQ. The CDR3 runs to 15 residues. V dropped 2 bases and J dropped 2 bases, with 11 bases sitting between them. The CDR3 loop reads CASSLDEGTKNIQYF. The CDR3 region has the DNA TGCGCCAGCAGCTTAGATGAAGGGACCAAAAACATTCAGTACTTC.

The chain employs TRBV7-3 and TRBJ2-3; D is ambiguous. Germline V gives CDR1 SGHTA, CDR2 FQGTGA. The CDR3 loop spans 14 amino acids. V gave up 4 bases and J gave up 2 bases, with 10 bases separating them. The CDR3 nucleotides are TGTGCCAGCAGCTCGTCACCTAACACAGATACGCAGTATTTT. Protein sequence: CASSSSPNTDTQYF.

In this sample, this clonotype turned up a few times. This CDR3 reads CAISEREGQGETQYF. The CDR3 DNA reads TGTGCCATCAGTGAACGGGAGGGCCAGGGAGAGACCCAGTACTTC. This chain uses TRBV10-3 with TRBJ2-5; 8 nucleotides align to TRBD2. After removal of 3 bases from V and 4 bases from J, the junction contained 7 bases not matched to a gene. Germline-derived CDR1 and CDR2 are ENHRY and SYGVKD. This CDR3 is built from 15 residues.

On this clonotype: This could be a read error, since a much larger clone is one nucleotide away. The chain recombines TRBV3-1 with TRBJ2-1, with 8 bases fitting TRBD2. The length of the CDR3 is 16 residues. Germline values: CDR1 LGHDT, CDR2 YNNKEL (reference sequence). With V trimmed by 5 bases and J by 7 bases, 13 bases remained unmatched. The CDR3 sequence is CASSVGSGRFKNEQFF. CDR3 nucleotide sequence: TGTGCCAGCAGCGTAGGGAGCGGGAGATTTAAGAATGAGCAGTTCTTC.

This clonotype was seen a handful of times. The chain combines TRBV19 with TRBJ2-7; D call uncertain. CDR1 and CDR2 from the germline V gene are LNHDA and SQIVND (reference sequence). The CDR3 is 13 amino acids. Trimming left V 8 bases short and J 1 base short, with 12 bases between. The chain's CDR3 is CASAVRPSYEQYF. Written as DNA, the CDR3 is TGTGCCAGTGCCGTCAGGCCGTCCTACGAGCAGTACTTC.

The genes are TRBV20-1 and TRBJ2-1, with 8 bases fitting TRBD1. The germline CDR1 and CDR2 sequences are DFQATT and SNEGSKA (reference sequence). V shed 6 bases, J shed 7 bases, and the junction held 11 bases outside the gene matches. The CDR3 is 14 residues long. Here the CDR3 reads CSAGGRGLGNEQFF. As DNA, the CDR3 is TGCAGTGCCGGCGGCAGGGGGCTGGGTAATGAGCAGTTCTTC.

There are a few counts of this clonotype. The chain uses TRBV27 and TRBJ2-5; 12 bases agree with TRBD2. Germline V gene data show CDR1 as MNHEY and CDR2 as SMNVEV (reference sequence). This CDR3 region has 17 residues. Trimming took 4 bases from V and 4 from J; bases not matched to a gene: 10. CDR3 region: CASSSTRLAGVIETQYF. The CDR3, as DNA: TGTGCCAGCAGTTCGACCCGACTAGCGGGAGTTATAGAGACCCAGTACTTC.

This clonotype was recorded a few times. The V call is TRBV7-9, the J call TRBJ1-2, with D unresolved. Germline V gene sequence: CDR1 SEHNR, CDR2 FQNEAQ (reference sequence). The CDR3 is 14 residues long. V shed 4 bases and J shed 2 bases, with 11 bases lying between them. CDR3 nucleotides: TGTGCCAGCAGCTACCAGGAGGGCAACTATGGCTACACCTTC. Encoded protein: CASSYQEGNYGYTF.

This clonotype has a handful of counts. The CDR3 bases are TGTGCCAGCCCCCCAGGGGGCATCGGATCCAAAAACATTCAGTACTTC. It encodes CASPPGGIGSKNIQYF. This sequence joins TRBV7-3 and TRBJ2-4, with TRBD1 matching over 8 bases. This CDR3 contains 16 residues. V dropped 8 bases and J dropped 2; count of bases not matched to a gene: 11. Germline V gene data show CDR1 as SGHTA and CDR2 as FQGTGA.

The chain links TRBV5-1 to TRBJ2-2; D remains ambiguous. Germline assignment: CDR1 SGHRS and CDR2 YFSETQ. The CDR3 contains 14 residues. Trimming took 1 base from V and 4 from J, leaving 8 bases between them. The CDR3 region has the DNA TGCGCCAGCAGCTTGAAACAGTCCACCGGGGAGCTGTTTTTT. Its translation is CASSLKQSTGELFF. Using reference TRBV5-1 and TRBJ2-2 for the parts outside the CDR3, the full variable domain is KAGVTQTPRYLIKTRGQQVTLSCSPISGHRSVSWYQQTPGQGLQFLFEYFSETQRNKGNFPGRFSGRQFSNSRSEMNVSTLELGDSALYLCASSLKQSTGELFFGEGSRLTVL.

Many counts were recorded for this clonotype. The J gene is TRBJ2-2, the V gene TRBV12-3 or TRBV12-4; tentative D call: TRBD2 (5 bases). V was trimmed by 5 bases and J by 0 bases, leaving 13 bases between them. The CDR3 is 16 residues long. The CDR3 nucleotides read TGTGCCAGCAGTCCTCGGGGTGCGCCGAACACCGGGGAGCTGTTTTTT. This codes for CASSPRGAPNTGELFF.

The rearrangement joins TRBV12-3 or TRBV12-4 to TRBJ2-1, with 10 bases aligning to TRBD1. CDR3 length: 18 amino acids. The junction had 10 bases not matched to a gene; V was cut back by 5 bases and J by 0 bases. The CDR3 region is CASSTRQGALTSYNEQFF. The CDR3 region has the DNA TGTGCCAGCAGTACCCGACAGGGGGCGCTAACCTCCTACAATGAGCAGTTCTTC.

This chain connects TRBV5-1 to TRBJ1-6; D is uncertain. CDR3 size: 13 residues. Germline V gene sequence: CDR1 SGHRS, CDR2 YFSETQ. V was clipped by 7 bases and J by 10 bases, with 15 bases between them. CDR3: CASGEEGGSPLHF. The CDR3 DNA reads TGCGCCAGCGGCGAGGAGGGTGGCTCACCCCTCCACTTT.

This chain links TRBV7-9 with TRBJ2-2, with D tentatively TRBD1 (6 bases). V lost 1 base to trimming and J lost 11 bases, with 14 bases between them. Germline V CDR1 and CDR2: SEHNR, FQNEAQ (reference sequence). The CDR3 sequence is 14 residues long. The CDR3 nucleotides are TGTGCCAGCAGCTTAGGGGAAGGACAGCTTGAGCTGTTTTTT. This codes for CASSLGEGQLELFF. Using reference TRBV7-9 and TRBJ2-2 for the parts outside the CDR3, the full variable domain is DTGVSQNPRHKITKRGQNVTFRCDPISEHNRLYWYRQTLGQGPEFLTYFQNEAQLEKSRLLSDRFSAERPKGSFSTLEIQRTEQGDSAMYLCASSLGEGQLELFFGEGSRLTVL.

V usage is TRBV28 and J usage is TRBJ2-4; D not resolved. The germline gives CDR1 MDHEN, CDR2 SYDVKM. CDR3 length: 15 residues. Trimming cost V 7 bases and J 0 bases, with 13 bases left between them. The CDR3 loop is CASNPTSVAKNIQYF. The CDR3 DNA reads as TGTGCCAGCAACCCCACGAGCGTAGCCAAAAACATTCAGTACTTC.

This clonotype was observed a few times. The chain is built from TRBV6-1 and TRBJ2-5; 14 bases map to TRBD2. Germline CDR1 reads MNHNS; CDR2 reads SASEGT. Unmatched junction bases numbered 6, after V lost 7 bases and J lost 5 bases. The CDR3 spans 15 residues. The CDR3 nucleotides read TGTGCCAGCACAGGACTAGCGGGAGGTCCGGAGACCCAGTACTTC. Translated, it gives CASTGLAGGPETQYF.

In its sample, this clonotype was seen a few times. The chain employs TRBV7-8 and TRBJ2-7; TRBD2 aligns across 7 bases. There are 16 residues in the CDR3. The V segment lost 1 base and the J segment 0 bases; nucleotides outside the gene matches: 6. Germline loops: CDR1 SGHVS, CDR2 FQNEAQ. The CDR3 is CASSLVGRGISYEQYV. CDR3 bases: TGTGCCAGCAGCTTAGTCGGGCGGGGGATCTCCTACGAGCAGTACGTC.

This clonotype showed up just a few times. The V call is TRBV4-1, the J call TRBJ1-1, with D maybe TRBD1 (5 bases). V lost 0 bases to trimming and J lost 10 bases, with 15 bases between them. Per germline, CDR1 MGHRA and CDR2 YSYEKL. The CDR3 covers 14 residues. Here the CDR3 DNA reads TGCGCCAGCAGCCAAGATTGGGGCCCCCGAGGAGCTTTCTTT. This gives the protein CASSQDWGPRGAFF.

The rearrangement links TRBV12-3 or TRBV12-4 to TRBJ2-7, with D maybe TRBD2 (6 bases). Trimming shortened V by 3 bases and J by 3 bases, and 18 bases separated the two germline ends. CDR3 length: 16 residues. The CDR3 DNA is TGTGCCAGCAGTTTGGCAACTAGCAGTAAGGTCTACGAGCAGTACTTC. Its protein product is CASSLATSSKVYEQYF.